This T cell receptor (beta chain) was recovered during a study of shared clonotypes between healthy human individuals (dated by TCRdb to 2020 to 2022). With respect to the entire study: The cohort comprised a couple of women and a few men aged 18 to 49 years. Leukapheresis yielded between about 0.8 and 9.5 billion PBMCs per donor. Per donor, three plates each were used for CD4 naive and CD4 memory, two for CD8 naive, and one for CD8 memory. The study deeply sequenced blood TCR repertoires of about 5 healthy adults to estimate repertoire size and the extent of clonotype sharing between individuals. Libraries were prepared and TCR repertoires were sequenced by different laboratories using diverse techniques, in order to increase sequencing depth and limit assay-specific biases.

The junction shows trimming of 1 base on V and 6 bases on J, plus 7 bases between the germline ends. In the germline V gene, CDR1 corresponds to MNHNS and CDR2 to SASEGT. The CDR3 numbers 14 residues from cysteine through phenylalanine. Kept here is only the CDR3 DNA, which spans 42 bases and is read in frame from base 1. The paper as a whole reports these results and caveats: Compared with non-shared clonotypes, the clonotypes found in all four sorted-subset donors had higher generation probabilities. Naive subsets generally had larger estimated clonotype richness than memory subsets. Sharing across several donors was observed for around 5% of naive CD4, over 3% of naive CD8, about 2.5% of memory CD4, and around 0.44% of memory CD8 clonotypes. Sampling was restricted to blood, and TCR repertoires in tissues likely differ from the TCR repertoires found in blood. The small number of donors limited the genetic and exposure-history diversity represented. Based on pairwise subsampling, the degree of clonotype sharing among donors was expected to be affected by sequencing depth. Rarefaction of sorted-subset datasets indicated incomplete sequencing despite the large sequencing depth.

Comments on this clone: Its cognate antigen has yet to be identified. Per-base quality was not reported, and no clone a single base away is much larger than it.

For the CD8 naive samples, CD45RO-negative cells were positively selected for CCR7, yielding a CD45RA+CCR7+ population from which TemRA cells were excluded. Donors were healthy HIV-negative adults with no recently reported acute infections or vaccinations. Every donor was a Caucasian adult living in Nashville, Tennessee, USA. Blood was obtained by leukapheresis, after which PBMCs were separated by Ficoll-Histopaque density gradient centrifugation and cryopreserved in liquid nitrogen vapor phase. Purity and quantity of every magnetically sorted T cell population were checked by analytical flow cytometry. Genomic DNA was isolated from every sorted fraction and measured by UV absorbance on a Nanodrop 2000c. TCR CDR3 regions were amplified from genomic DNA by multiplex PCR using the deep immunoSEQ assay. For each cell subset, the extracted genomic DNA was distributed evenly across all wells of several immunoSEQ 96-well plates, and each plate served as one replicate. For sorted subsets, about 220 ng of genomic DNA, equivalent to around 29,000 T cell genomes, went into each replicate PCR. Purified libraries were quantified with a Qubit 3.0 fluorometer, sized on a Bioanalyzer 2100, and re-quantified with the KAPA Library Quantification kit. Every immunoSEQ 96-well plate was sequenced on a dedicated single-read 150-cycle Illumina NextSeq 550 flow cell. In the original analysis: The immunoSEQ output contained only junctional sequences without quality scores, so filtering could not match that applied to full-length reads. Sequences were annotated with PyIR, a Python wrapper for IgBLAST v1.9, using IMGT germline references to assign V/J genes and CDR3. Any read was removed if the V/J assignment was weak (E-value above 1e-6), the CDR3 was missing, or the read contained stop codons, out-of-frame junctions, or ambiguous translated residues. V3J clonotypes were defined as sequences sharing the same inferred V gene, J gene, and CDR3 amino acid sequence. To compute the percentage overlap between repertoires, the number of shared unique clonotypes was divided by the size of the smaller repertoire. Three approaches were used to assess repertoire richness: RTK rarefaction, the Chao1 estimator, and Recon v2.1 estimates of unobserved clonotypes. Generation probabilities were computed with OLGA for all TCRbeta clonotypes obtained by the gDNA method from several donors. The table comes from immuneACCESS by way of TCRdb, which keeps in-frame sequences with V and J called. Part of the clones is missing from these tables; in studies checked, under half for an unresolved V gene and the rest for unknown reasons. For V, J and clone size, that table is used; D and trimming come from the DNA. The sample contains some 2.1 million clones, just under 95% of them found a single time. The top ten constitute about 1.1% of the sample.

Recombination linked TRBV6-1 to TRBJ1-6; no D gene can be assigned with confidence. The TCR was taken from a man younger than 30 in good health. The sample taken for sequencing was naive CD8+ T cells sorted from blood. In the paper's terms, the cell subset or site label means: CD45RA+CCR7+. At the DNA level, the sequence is TGTGCCAGCAGTGAAGACGGTAGTAATTCACCCCTCCACTTT. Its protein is CASSEDGSNSPLHF.